A selection of T cell receptor beta chains follows, all from one sample in a study of T-cell reconstitution after alpha-beta-depleted transplantation in children. TCRdb processed the PCR reads anew with MiXCR; each CDR3 protein has one entry. This table has about 300,000 distinct CDR3 sequences, nearly 8% appearing once. Sequenced here: peripheral blood, sampled 360 days after TCRalphabeta/CD19-depleted stem cell transplant. These TCRs come from a female patient aged 2 to 10 who had a stem cell transplant for Fanconi anemia, so the T cells may come from the graft donor. CDR3s include the opening cysteine and the closing phenylalanine or tryptophan. Each record gives: D gene, CDR3 length, J gene, clone size, V gene, CDR3 DNA, CDR3 protein. The D gene is left open where the match is weak. Clone size is not always given. Where it is, it says once, few, many or a class for expanded clones.

D: .
length: 15
J: TRBJ1-1
size: .
V: TRBV28
DNA: TGTGCCAGCAGTGGGCTGGGACAAGGGTGGGGGGAAGCTTTCTTT
CDR3: CASSGLGQGWGEAFF

D: .
length: 16
J: TRBJ1-2
size: .
V: TRBV6-5
DNA: TGTGCCAGCAGCCTCCCCTTTGAGTCTGGGGCTAAGGGCTACACCTTC
CDR3: CASSLPFESGAKGYTF

D: .
length: 16
J: TRBJ2-2
size: .
V: TRBV5-1
DNA: TGCGCCAGCAGGGGAAGGGAGGCGGCCAACACCGGGGAGCTGTTTTTT
CDR3: CASRGREAANTGELFF

D: .
length: 15
J: TRBJ1-5
size: .
V: TRBV28
DNA: TGTGCCAGCAGAGACCAGGCTGCGGGCAATCAGCCCCAGCATTTT
CDR3: CASRDQAAGNQPQHF

D: .
length: 12
J: TRBJ1-2
size: many
V: TRBV6-5
DNA: TGTGCCAGCAGTTACACGGGTGTGAGCTACACCTTC
CDR3: CASSYTGVSYTF

D: .
length: 13
J: TRBJ2-2
size: few
V: TRBV5-5
DNA: TGTGCCAGTGACAGGCAGATGACCGGGGAGCTGTTTTTT
CDR3: CASDRQMTGELFF

D: TRBD1
length: 16
J: TRBJ1-3
size: many
V: TRBV3-1
DNA: TGTGCCAGCAGCCAAGCTCAGGGGGCATTTGGAAACACCATATATTTT
CDR3: CASSQAQGAFGNTIYF

D: .
length: 16
J: TRBJ2-4
size: few
V: TRBV18
DNA: TGTGCCAGCTCACCAACGGGGGTAGGGGCCAAAAACATTCAGTACTTC
CDR3: CASSPTGVGAKNIQYF

D: .
length: 17
J: TRBJ2-3
size: few
V: TRBV5-1
DNA: TGCGCCAGCAGCCTCGGGGAGTTCCGGACGATCACAGATACGCAGTATTTT
CDR3: CASSLGEFRTITDTQYF

D: .
length: 16
J: TRBJ1-6
size: few
V: TRBV20-1
DNA: TGCAGTGCTAGAAACGCTGACAGCTCCTATAATTCACCCCTCCACTTT
CDR3: CSARNADSSYNSPLHF

D: .
length: 12
J: TRBJ1-4
size: many
V: TRBV5-1
DNA: TGCGCCAGCAGCTTGGAGGACGAAAAACTGTTTTTT
CDR3: CASSLEDEKLFF

D: TRBD1
length: 15
J: TRBJ2-2
size: many
V: TRBV20-1
DNA: TGCAGTGCTAGTCTGGCAGGGGGTTACACCGGGGAGCTGTTTTTT
CDR3: CSASLAGGYTGELFF

D: .
length: 18
J: TRBJ2-3
size: few
V: TRBV5-6
DNA: TGTGCCAGCAGCTTGGGGGCGGAAGCTAGCACTTTTACAGATACGCAGTATTTT
CDR3: CASSLGAEASTFTDTQYF

D: .
length: 13
J: TRBJ1-2
size: .
V: TRBV11-2
DNA: TGTGCCAGCGGTTGGCCGGGACTCTATGGCTACACCTTC
CDR3: CASGWPGLYGYTF

D: TRBD1
length: 17
J: TRBJ2-7
size: many
V: TRBV4-2
DNA: TGTGCCAGCAGCCAAGTCCCGGACAGGGAATTCTCCTACGAGCAGTACTTC
CDR3: CASSQVPDREFSYEQYF

D: .
length: 12
J: TRBJ2-1
size: many
V: TRBV12-3/TRBV12-4
DNA: TGTGCCAGCAGTTTTAACCCGTTCGGGCAGTTCTTC
CDR3: CASSFNPFGQFF

D: .
length: 13
J: TRBJ1-1
size: .
V: TRBV28
DNA: TGTGCCAGCTCTGGCACCCCGAACACTGAAGCTTTCTTT
CDR3: CASSGTPNTEAFF

D: .
length: 17
J: TRBJ2-2
size: .
V: TRBV5-1
DNA: TGCGCCAGCAGTCGCCCCCTACAGGGAAGCGACACCGGGGAGCTGTTTTTT
CDR3: CASSRPLQGSDTGELFF

D: .
length: 13
J: TRBJ1-2
size: .
V: TRBV9
DNA: TGTGCCAGCAGCGTAGCTGGGAGAGATGGCTACACCTTC
CDR3: CASSVAGRDGYTF

D: TRBD2
length: 15
J: TRBJ2-3
size: .
V: TRBV5-1
DNA: TGCGCCAGCAGCCTGGACGGGACTAGTGTGTTACCGCAGTATTTT
CDR3: CASSLDGTSVLPQYF

D: TRBD2
length: 16
J: TRBJ2-3
size: many
V: TRBV20-1
DNA: TGCAGTGCTAGAGTTTCGGCGGGAGCCTTCACAGATACGCAGTATTTT
CDR3: CSARVSAGAFTDTQYF

D: .
length: 13
J: TRBJ1-1
size: many
V: TRBV12-3/TRBV12-4
DNA: TGTGCCAGCAGTCCCGGCCCTAGTACTGAAGCTTTCTTT
CDR3: CASSPGPSTEAFF

D: TRBD2
length: 16
J: TRBJ2-1
size: few
V: TRBV9
DNA: TGTGCCAGCAGCGTAGAGCCAGCGGGGGTATACAATGAGCAGTTCTTC
CDR3: CASSVEPAGVYNEQFF

D: .
length: 16
J: TRBJ2-7
size: many
V: TRBV5-1
DNA: TGCGCCAGCGCATACCGAATAGTGGTGGGGTCCTACGAGCAGTACTTC
CDR3: CASAYRIVVGSYEQYF

D: TRBD2
length: 16
J: TRBJ2-5
size: few
V: TRBV7-2
DNA: TGTGCCAGCAGCTTGGCCAGCGGGGGGGCCCGAGAGACCCAGTACTTC
CDR3: CASSLASGGARETQYF

D: .
length: 18
J: TRBJ2-3
size: few
V: TRBV3-1
DNA: TGTGCCAGCAGCCAAGTGTTTGATCGCGGGGAGAGCACAGATACGCAGTATTTT
CDR3: CASSQVFDRGESTDTQYF

D: .
length: 12
J: TRBJ2-7
size: many
V: TRBV12-3/TRBV12-4
DNA: TGTGCCAGCAGTCGACAGGGAGGGGAGCAGTACTTC
CDR3: CASSRQGGEQYF

D: .
length: 14
J: TRBJ2-3
size: many
V: TRBV5-1
DNA: TGCGCCAGCAGCCCAGACGGGGGCACAGATACGCAGTATTTT
CDR3: CASSPDGGTDTQYF

D: TRBD2
length: 14
J: TRBJ2-1
size: many
V: TRBV2
DNA: TGTGCCAGCGGATCGACTAGCGGGCACAATGAGCAGTTCTTC
CDR3: CASGSTSGHNEQFF

D: TRBD2
length: 14
J: TRBJ2-1
size: many
V: TRBV20-1
DNA: TGCAGTGCTAGAGATAGCGGGAGGGCCAATGAGCAGTTCTTC
CDR3: CSARDSGRANEQFF

D: TRBD1
length: 15
J: TRBJ1-3
size: many
V: TRBV4-1
DNA: TGCGCCAGCAGCCACGGGACAGGGGGCGCGAACACCATATATTTT
CDR3: CASSHGTGGANTIYF

D: .
length: 13
J: TRBJ2-7
size: many
V: TRBV15
DNA: TGTGCCACCAGCAAAGTAGGCTTTTTCGAGCAGTACTTC
CDR3: CATSKVGFFEQYF

D: TRBD1
length: 15
J: TRBJ1-1
size: .
V: TRBV6-1
DNA: TGTGCCAGCAGTGCCTTAAGACAGGGGAACACTGAAGCTTTCTTT
CDR3: CASSALRQGNTEAFF

D: .
length: 12
J: TRBJ2-7
size: many
V: TRBV29-1
DNA: TGCAGCGTTGGTCCCAGAACCTACGAGCAGTACTTC
CDR3: CSVGPRTYEQYF

D: TRBD2
length: 18
J: TRBJ2-4
size: few
V: TRBV20-1
DNA: TGCAGTGCTAGAGTTCAAAAAGGACTAGCGGTAGCCAAAAACATTCAGTACTTC
CDR3: CSARVQKGLAVAKNIQYF

D: TRBD2
length: 18
J: TRBJ2-3
size: .
V: TRBV9
DNA: TGTGCCAGCAGCGTAGGAAGAGGGGTTAGCGGGGGTTGGGATACGCAGTATTTT
CDR3: CASSVGRGVSGGWDTQYF

D: TRBD1
length: 15
J: TRBJ1-5
size: many
V: TRBV6-5
DNA: TGTGCCAGCCGGCCGACGGGACAGGCATATCAGCCCCAGCATTTT
CDR3: CASRPTGQAYQPQHF

D: .
length: 13
J: TRBJ2-1
size: many
V: TRBV2
DNA: TGTGCCAGCAGCCCCAGGAGAGAGGGTGAGCAGTTCTTC
CDR3: CASSPRREGEQFF

D: .
length: 16
J: TRBJ1-5
size: .
V: TRBV27
DNA: TGTGCCAGCGGTACCCATCTGGGCAGGGGTGATCAGCCCCAGCATTTT
CDR3: CASGTHLGRGDQPQHF

D: .
length: 12
J: TRBJ1-5
size: few
V: TRBV11-2
DNA: TGTGCCAGCAGCAAAGACGGGTGGCCCCAGCATTTT
CDR3: CASSKDGWPQHF

D: .
length: 13
J: TRBJ1-1
size: many
V: TRBV6-5
DNA: TGTGCCAGCAGTCTACAGGTAAACACTGAAGCTTTCTTT
CDR3: CASSLQVNTEAFF

D: .
length: 14
J: TRBJ1-1
size: .
V: TRBV18
DNA: TGTGCCAGCTCTCCGGGTCCGGGGAACACTGAAGCTTTCTTT
CDR3: CASSPGPGNTEAFF

D: .
length: 12
J: TRBJ2-5
size: many
V: TRBV29-1
DNA: TGCAGCGTTGCGCAGCTCCAAGAGACCCAGTACTTC
CDR3: CSVAQLQETQYF

D: .
length: 17
J: TRBJ1-6
size: many
V: TRBV9
DNA: TGTGCCAGCAGCGACCCATCTAGGGGGACGCCTTCTTCACCCCTCCACTTT
CDR3: CASSDPSRGTPSSPLHF

D: TRBD2
length: 19
J: TRBJ2-3
size: many
V: TRBV7-3
DNA: TGTGCCAGCAGCTTAAGCGGGGGGGACACCCGATTTGCGACAGATACGCAGTATTTT
CDR3: CASSLSGGDTRFATDTQYF